A single sample gave rise to the 20 T cell receptor beta chains below, sequenced in a study of cytomegalovirus exposure and HLA in healthy donors. It was with 60 Vbeta and 13 Jbeta primers that the PCR ran. Assay used: immunoSEQ multiplex PCR; TCRdb lists only in-frame clones, some missing. Of hundreds of thousands of clones in the sample, about 78% were seen once. The specimen was PBMCs. These receptor sequences come from a male donor in good health and CMV-seronegative.

This chain connects TRBV14 to TRBJ1-4, with D tentatively TRBD1 (5 bases). The V and J ends lost 0 bases and 4 bases respectively, with 18 bases between them. Germline-derived CDR1 and CDR2 are SGHDN and FVKESK. The CDR3 is made up of 18 amino acids. CDR3 coding DNA: TGTGCCAGCAGCCAAGATCGTCGGTGGGGGAGGCTTAATGAAAAACTGTTTTTT. Translated: CASSQDRRWGRLNEKLFF.

The count of this clone is one. The rearrangement links TRBV7-9 to TRBJ2-2, with a tentative D call TRBD1 (5 bases). This CDR3 spans 16 amino acids. V was pared by 1 base and J by 3 bases, with 12 bases between. Germline V gene sequence: CDR1 SEHNR, CDR2 FQNEAQ (reference sequence). This CDR3 is CASSLVAGAHTGELFF. CDR3 DNA: TGTGCCAGCAGCTTAGTGGCTGGGGCCCACACCGGGGAGCTGTTTTTT.

The chain is built from TRBV6-6 and TRBJ1-5; D remains ambiguous. Trimming shortened V by 8 bases and J by 5 bases, and 13 bases separated the two germline ends. Germline assignment: CDR1 MNHNY and CDR2 SVGAGI (reference sequence). This CDR3 has 13 residues. CDR3 in DNA: TGTGCCAGCCGGGGTATGGGCGATCAGCCCCAGCATTTT. Translation: CASRGMGDQPQHF.

The V and J genes are TRBV30 and TRBJ2-2, with TRBD2 matching over 9 bases. The CDR3 runs 14 residues. Germline V CDR1 and CDR2: GTSNPN, SVGIG (reference sequence). V lost 3 bases and J lost 1; bases outside the gene matches: 0. CDR3 sequence reads: CAWRTSGNTGELFF. CDR3 DNA: TGTGCCTGGAGGACTAGCGGGAACACCGGGGAGCTGTTTTTT.

This clone was detected a few times. V usage is TRBV7-2 and J usage is TRBJ1-1; D might be TRBD1 (5 bases). The CDR3 length is 14 residues. The germline V gene encodes CDR1 SGHTA and CDR2 FQGNSA. Trimming removed 8 bases at V and 1 base at J, with 14 bases between. DNA of the CDR3: TGTGCCAGCCGAAGCGGGGCCCAGAACACTGAAGCTTTCTTT. It translates to CASRSGAQNTEAFF.

V usage is TRBV19 and J usage is TRBJ2-7; 12 bases match TRBD1. The CDR3 covers 15 residues. Germline CDR1 and CDR2: LNHDA and SQIVND (reference sequence). Trimming at V came to 3 bases and at J to 5 bases, leaving 5 bases not matched to a gene. In nucleotides, the CDR3 is TGTGCCAGTAGTATTGGGACAGGGGGCTTGGACGAGCAGTACTTC. This encodes CASSIGTGGLDEQYF.

This chain uses TRBV7-9 with TRBJ2-7; 7 nucleotides match TRBD1. The CDR3 is made up of 14 amino acids. V dropped 3 bases and J dropped 2; count of bases not matched to a gene: 4. Germline CDR1 SEHNR, CDR2 FQNEAQ (reference sequence). Here the CDR3 DNA reads TGTGCCAGCAGCTTCGGGGACAGCCCCTACGAGCAGTACTTC. Amino acid sequence: CASSFGDSPYEQYF. The variable domain in full, completed from reference TRBV7-9 and TRBJ2-7, reads DTGVSQNPRHKITKRGQNVTFRCDPISEHNRLYWYRQTLGQGPEFLTYFQNEAQLEKSRLLSDRFSAERPKGSFSTLEIQRTEQGDSAMYLCASSFGDSPYEQYFGPGTRLTVT.

This clone was detected a few times. The chain joins TRBV4-1 to TRBJ1-5; D unclear. The CDR3 length is 14 residues. Germline V CDR1 and CDR2: MGHRA, YSYEKL. The ends were cut back, 4 bases at V and 0 bases at J, with 7 bases in the middle. CDR3 protein: CASSPHNSNQPQHF. The CDR3 region has the DNA TGCGCCAGCAGCCCACACAATAGCAATCAGCCCCAGCATTTT.

In its sample, this clone was seen a few times. This chain's CDR3 is CASSSRRNSNQPQHF. CDR3 coding DNA: TGTGCCAGCAGTTCGCGGAGAAATAGCAATCAGCCCCAGCATTTT. This chain uses TRBV6-9 with TRBJ1-5; D remains unclear. V lost 4 bases and J lost 0, with 10 bases in between. Per the germline V gene, CDR1 is MNHGY and CDR2 is SVAAGI. There are 15 residues in the CDR3.

This chain links TRBV7-3 with TRBJ2-1, with 12 bases identical to TRBD2. The CDR3 sequence is 15 residues long. Losses at the gene ends were 4 bases for V and 8 bases for J; bases not matched to a gene: 6. Germline CDR1 and CDR2: SGHTA and FQGTGA. This CDR3 reads CASSSWTSGADEQFF. The CDR3 DNA is TGTGCCAGCAGCTCCTGGACTAGCGGGGCGGATGAGCAGTTCTTC.

This chain links TRBV27 with TRBJ2-3; no reliable D call. The CDR3 contains 11 residues. CDR1 and CDR2 from the germline V gene are MNHEY and SMNVEV (reference sequence). Trimming took off 8 bases at V and 0 bases at J, with 3 bases between the two ends. CDR3 sequence: CASLSTDTQYF. DNA of the CDR3: TGTGCCAGCCTCAGCACAGATACGCAGTATTTT.

V is TRBV5-1 and J is TRBJ2-2; 7 positions match TRBD1. This CDR3 is 18 amino acids long. Germline V gives CDR1 SGHRS, CDR2 YFSETQ. Unmatched junction bases numbered 12, after V lost 0 bases and J lost 4 bases. CDR3 amino acids: CASSLAITGVPGTGELFF. In DNA form, the CDR3 reads TGCGCCAGCAGCTTGGCGATAACAGGGGTCCCGGGCACCGGGGAGCTGTTTTTT.

The chain joins TRBV2 to TRBJ2-5; 8 bases agree with TRBD2. Germline V gene data show CDR1 as SNHLY and CDR2 as FYNNEI. Trimming removed 4 bases from V and 5 bases from J; junction bases left unmatched: 6. This CDR3 spans 14 amino acids. CDR3: CASSVTGGQETQYF. The DNA for the CDR3 is TGTGCCAGCAGTGTAACGGGAGGGCAGGAGACCCAGTACTTC.

The chain uses TRBV6-1 and TRBJ1-4; 9 positions agree with TRBD1. The CDR3 sequence is 13 residues long. V lost 4 bases to trimming and J lost 8 bases; unmatched junction nucleotides: 2. Germline V lookup: CDR1 MNHNS, CDR2 SASEGT. CDR3 residues: CASSADRGEKLFF. DNA for the CDR3: TGTGCCAGCAGTGCAGACAGGGGGGAAAAACTGTTTTTT.

V gene TRBV21-1 combines with J gene TRBJ2-7; the DNA was not compared with TRBD2, the D call given in the table. TRBV21-1 is given as a pseudogene. The CDR3 consists of 18 residues. DNA for the CDR3: TGTGCCAGCAGCCGACTAGCGGGAGGACCGGTTTGCGACTACGAGCAGTACTTC. This encodes CASSRLAGGPVCDYEQYF.

This chain uses TRBV11-2 with TRBJ1-1, with D possibly TRBD1 on 6 matching bases. In germline, CDR1 is SGHAT, CDR2 FQNNGV. V lost 3 bases, J lost 0 bases, and 8 bases lay in between. The CDR3 contains 14 residues. This CDR3 is CASSFGQLNTEAFF. The CDR3 bases are TGTGCCAGCAGCTTTGGACAGCTGAACACTGAAGCTTTCTTT.

The V gene is TRBV30, the J gene TRBJ2-7; the D is unclear. CDR3 length equals 13 residues. Trimming stripped 4 bases from V and 2 bases from J, with 12 bases between. Germline V lookup: CDR1 GTSNPN, CDR2 SVGIG (reference sequence). CDR3 sequence (DNA): TGTGCCTGGACCCCTCCGGGTACCTACGAGCAGTACTTC. Its translation is CAWTPPGTYEQYF.

In its sample, this clone was seen a few times. The genes are TRBV28 and TRBJ1-4; a possible D gene is TRBD1 (6 bases). Between the trimmed V and J ends, which lost 5 bases and 6 bases, there was a span of 13 bases. This CDR3 contains 14 residues. CDR1 is MDHEN and CDR2 is SYDVKM in the germline V gene. CDR3 nucleotides: TGTGCCAGCAGTACACCAGGGGTGGATGAAAAACTGTTTTTT. Its protein is CASSTPGVDEKLFF. The variable domain in full, completed from reference TRBV28 and TRBJ1-4, reads DVKVTQSSRYLVKRTGEKVFLECVQDMDHENMFWYRQDPGLGLRLIYFSYDVKMKEKGDIPEGYSVSREKKERFSLILESASTNQTSMYLCASSTPGVDEKLFFGSGTQLSVL.

The CDR3 region has the DNA TGTGCCAGCAGCATAAGGACAGGAACCAGGGGAGAGACCCAGTACTTC. Amino acid sequence: CASSIRTGTRGETQYF. The chain links TRBV7-8 to TRBJ2-5, with 7 bases fitting TRBD1. Trimming cost V 5 bases and J 4 bases; bases outside gene matches: 13. CDR1 is SGHVS, CDR2 FQNEAQ, per germline. The CDR3 has 16 residues.

This clone came up a few times. The chain links TRBV6-4 to TRBJ2-7; D is perhaps TRBD2 (5 bases). The CDR3 covers 15 residues. Germline-derived CDR1 and CDR2 are MRHNA and SNTAGT. V was trimmed by 4 bases and J by 0 bases, leaving 13 bases between them. CDR3 in amino acids: CASSVLRGSSYEQYF. The CDR3 DNA reads TGTGCCAGCAGTGTGCTCCGGGGTAGCTCCTACGAGCAGTACTTC.